This T cell receptor (beta chain) originates from a study of T cell changes during pregnancy in multiple sclerosis. The CDR3 is 14 residues long. The V end was cut by 2 bases, the J end by 2 bases, with 7 bases between. Germline CDR1 and CDR2: MNHEY and SVGAGI. Clones were read by immunoSEQ multiplex PCR, and TCRdb kept only the in-frame ones, dropping some. Of approximately 84,000 clones listed, over 90% are singletons. The sequencing here drew on peripheral blood, taken in the third trimester of pregnancy. The TCR was taken from a female donor with multiple sclerosis, enrolled in a pregnancy study. The chain employs TRBV6-5 and TRBJ1-5; tentative D call: TRBD1 (5 bases). The DNA for the CDR3 is TGTGCCAGCAGTTACGAAGGGGGCAATCAGCCCCAGCATTTT. Translation: CASSYEGGNQPQHF.